The 27 T cell receptor beta chains below come from one sample, sequenced in a study of Ad26.COV2.S vaccination and SARS-CoV-2 variants. Sample treatment: about 20 received Ad26.COV2.S at low or high dose, single or two shots; about 5 received placebo; per-sample allocation not given. Specimen acquisition occurred on day 63 following the initial vaccine or placebo injection. Measured with immunoSEQ multiplex PCR; TCRdb has only the in-frame clones, and not every one. The sample yields 430,000 or so clones, 80% to 90% seen once. Sample: peripheral blood, taken in a trial of Ad26.COV2.S vaccine versus placebo. Receptors originate from a person aged 18-65 years who received the Ad26.COV2.S COVID-19 vaccine or a placebo.

The chain joins TRBV9 to TRBJ2-6, with D hard to call. V was shortened by 2 bases and J by 0 bases, with 12 bases between the two germline ends. The CDR3 is 17 amino acids. Germline CDR1 SGDLS, CDR2 YYNGEE. CDR3 nucleotides: TGTGCCAGCAGCGTTGGCGGTTACGACTCTGGGGCCAACGTCCTGACTTTC. Amino acids: CASSVGGYDSGANVLTF.

The J gene is TRBJ2-1, the V gene TRBV19; 8 positions match TRBD1. This CDR3 contains 15 residues. V lost 3 bases and J lost 7; bases outside the gene matches: 8. Germline lookup yields CDR1 LNHDA and CDR2 SQIVND (reference sequence). CDR3 protein: CASSMPLTGGNEQFF. CDR3 nucleotide sequence: TGTGCCAGTAGTATGCCATTAACAGGGGGGAATGAGCAGTTCTTC.

This clone has only a few counts. The chain has TRBV6-2 or TRBV6-3 and TRBJ1-5; perhaps TRBD1 as D (6 bases). Germline CDR1 MNHEY, CDR2 SVGEGT. The CDR3 totals 15 residues. Between the trimmed V and J ends, which lost 0 bases and 9 bases, there was a span of 15 bases. The CDR3 DNA reads TGTGCCAGCAGTTACTCTGGGACAAGCCTTGGGCCCCAGCATTTT. Encoded protein: CASSYSGTSLGPQHF.

V is TRBV4-3 and J is TRBJ2-1; a possible D gene is TRBD2 (6 bases). From germline, CDR1 is LGHNA and CDR2 YSLEER. The germline V and J ends were trimmed by 3 bases and 1 base, with 16 bases remaining between them. The length of the CDR3 is 17 residues. The CDR3 DNA follows: TGCGCCAGCAGCCACCGGGTGGAGGGCCTATCCTACAATGAGCAGTTCTTC. Residues: CASSHRVEGLSYNEQFF.

This clone was seen once. The rearrangement joins TRBV6-5 to TRBJ2-5, with TRBD2 matching 7 bases. V was pared by 6 bases and J by 5 bases, with 12 bases of the junction left unmatched. Per germline, CDR1 MNHEY and CDR2 SVGAGI. CDR3 length: 15 amino acids. CDR3 nucleotide sequence: TGTGCCAGCAGCGAGCGGGACGCCCGGTGGGAGACCCAGTACTTC. This codes for CASSERDARWETQYF.

This chain uses TRBV19 with TRBJ2-1; no clear D. From germline, CDR1 is LNHDA and CDR2 SQIVND (reference sequence). V was cut by 3 bases and J by 0 bases, with 9 bases left in between. The CDR3 runs 15 residues. CDR3 amino acids: CASSIFLSSYNEQFF. CDR3 DNA sequence: TGTGCCAGTAGTATTTTCCTTAGCTCCTACAATGAGCAGTTCTTC.

The rearrangement uses TRBV30 and TRBJ2-1; 9 bases are a match to TRBD1. V gave up 5 bases and J gave up 0 bases; unmatched junction bases: 2. The CDR3 sequence is 14 residues long. Germline assignment: CDR1 GTSNPN and CDR2 SVGIG (reference sequence). The CDR3 DNA sequence: TGTGCCTGGGACAGGGGGAACTCCTACAATGAGCAGTTCTTC. Translated: CAWDRGNSYNEQFF.

There are a few counts of this clone. CDR3 nucleotides: TGTGCCAGCAGCTTTCAAGCGGGGGTCGATACGCAGTATTTT. As protein: CASSFQAGVDTQYF. The V and J genes are TRBV5-5 and TRBJ2-3, with 8 nucleotides matching TRBD2. The germline V gene encodes CDR1 SGHKS and CDR2 YYEKEE (reference sequence). Trimming took 2 bases from V and 6 from J; bases not matched to a gene: 5. The CDR3 has 14 amino acids.

This clone was observed a few times. The sample has other DNA sequences that encode this CDR3 too. V usage is TRBV7-9 and J usage is TRBJ1-1; D not certain. Trimming shortened V by 3 bases and J by 1 base, and 6 bases separated the two germline ends. CDR1 and CDR2 from the germline V gene are SEHNR and FQNEAQ (reference sequence). This CDR3 spans 13 amino acids. The CDR3 loop is CASSFGSNTEAFF. Here the CDR3 DNA reads TGTGCCAGCAGCTTCGGGTCGAACACTGAAGCTTTCTTT.

The J gene is TRBJ1-4, the V gene TRBV9; 10 bases fit TRBD1. Germline V gene data show CDR1 as SGDLS and CDR2 as YYNGEE. The CDR3 has 14 residues. V lost 5 bases to trimming and J lost 7 bases; unmatched junction nucleotides: 5. CDR3 region: CASSRGQGSEKLFF. CDR3 sequence (DNA): TGTGCCAGCAGTAGGGGACAGGGGAGTGAAAAACTGTTTTTT.

This clone turned up a few times. This chain links TRBV9 with TRBJ2-4, with 7 bases aligning to TRBD1. CDR1 and CDR2 from the germline V gene are SGDLS and YYNGEE. After removal of 0 bases from V and 8 bases from J, the junction contained 11 bases not matched to a gene. CDR3 length equals 16 residues. For the CDR3, the DNA is TGTGCCAGCAGCGTAGGCCCACAGGGGACGGGACACATTCAGTACTTC. This gives the protein CASSVGPQGTGHIQYF.

This clone was seen just once. The chain is built from TRBV11-2 and TRBJ1-6; tentative D call: TRBD1 (6 bases). Germline V gives CDR1 SGHAT, CDR2 FQNNGV. V was clipped by 6 bases and J by 8 bases, with 20 bases between them. This CDR3 has 16 residues. CDR3 sequence reads: CASSQEEGGGDSPLHF. Written as DNA, the CDR3 is TGTGCCAGCAGTCAAGAAGAAGGGGGTGGAGATTCACCCCTCCACTTT.

This chain links TRBV29-1 with TRBJ1-1; no clear D gene. Germline CDR1 is SQVTM and CDR2 is ANQGSEA. Trimming took 7 bases from V and 0 from J, leaving 6 bases between them. The CDR3 runs 11 residues. This CDR3 reads CSGIMNTEAFF. The CDR3 coding sequence is TGCAGCGGGATTATGAACACTGAAGCTTTCTTT.

This clone was detected only once. This chain links TRBV7-3 with TRBJ2-1; 7 nucleotides align to TRBD2. CDR1 and CDR2 (germline): SGHTA, FQGTGA. The CDR3 spans 17 residues. V was clipped by 2 bases and J by 2 bases; unmatched bases: 9. The chain's CDR3 is CASSLLGGRQTYNEQFF. Written as DNA, the CDR3 is TGTGCCAGCAGCTTACTCGGCGGGAGACAGACCTACAATGAGCAGTTCTTC.

This chain joins TRBV7-3 and TRBJ1-2, with TRBD1 matching 7 bases. CDR1 and CDR2 (germline): SGHTA, FQGTGA. V lost 5 bases to trimming and J lost 8 bases; unmatched junction nucleotides: 11. CDR3 size: 14 residues. CDR3 region: CASSTWDRLQGYTF. CDR3 nucleotide sequence: TGTGCCAGCAGCACCTGGGACAGACTTCAGGGCTACACCTTC.

CDR3: CASTRGTSGNTIYF. The CDR3 DNA is TGTGCCAGTACGCGGGGAACCTCCGGAAACACCATATATTTT. The rearrangement joins TRBV19 to TRBJ1-3; D not resolved. Germline lookup yields CDR1 LNHDA and CDR2 SQIVND (reference sequence). Trimming cost V 7 bases and J 4 bases, with 14 bases left between them. The CDR3 has 14 amino acids.

This chain uses TRBV2 with TRBJ1-2; D ambiguous. The germline V gene has CDR1 SNHLY and CDR2 FYNNEI. This CDR3 region has 13 residues. Trimming removed 1 base at V and 2 bases at J, with 5 bases between. CDR3 sequence (DNA): TGTGCCAGCAGTGAAGGGCGGAACTATGGCTACACCTTC. Its translation is CASSEGRNYGYTF.

This clone was observed once. The V gene is TRBV19, the J gene TRBJ1-1; TRBD1 is a possible D gene (5 bases). CDR1 is LNHDA, CDR2 SQIVND, per germline (reference sequence). V was trimmed by 2 bases and J by 8 bases, leaving 15 bases between them. The CDR3 sequence is 14 residues long. CDR3 sequence: CASSIIGASGEAFF. The CDR3 DNA is TGTGCCAGTAGTATAATAGGGGCCTCAGGAGAAGCTTTCTTT.

The rearrangement joins TRBV3-1 (or the pseudogene TRBV3-2) to TRBJ1-6; TRBD1 matches at 8 bases. Germline CDR1 is LGHDT and CDR2 is YNNKEL (reference sequence). This CDR3 spans 15 amino acids. V dropped 4 bases and J dropped 8; count of bases not matched to a gene: 7. The CDR3 reads CASSLGQGVDSPLHF. For the CDR3, the DNA is TGTGCCAGCAGCCTCGGACAGGGCGTCGATTCACCCCTCCACTTT.

The chain couples TRBV3-1 (or the pseudogene TRBV3-2) to TRBJ1-1; 11 bases map to TRBD1. V gave up 3 bases and J gave up 5 bases; unmatched junction bases: 8. Looked up from germline, CDR1 is LGHDT and CDR2 is YNNKEL (reference sequence). This CDR3 is 16 amino acids long. CDR3 coding DNA: TGTGCCAGCAGCCAGATACCGGGACAGGGGGGTACTGAAGCTTTCTTT. Its translation is CASSQIPGQGGTEAFF.

This clone has a handful of counts. The chain carries TRBV5-1 and TRBJ2-7; 9 bases match TRBD1. The CDR3 is 13 amino acids. Germline-derived CDR1 and CDR2 are SGHRS and YFSETQ. The V gene end was trimmed by 8 bases and the J gene end by 3 bases; junction bases not matched to a gene: 6. CDR3 region: CASGPGQGYEQYF. The DNA of the CDR3 is TGCGCCAGTGGCCCGGGACAGGGCTACGAGCAGTACTTC.

There are a few counts of this clone. The chain couples TRBV6-5 to TRBJ1-6; 7 bases fit TRBD1. V lost 0 bases, J lost 10 bases, and 6 bases stayed unmatched. Germline V gene sequence: CDR1 MNHEY, CDR2 SVGAGI. The CDR3 sequence is 15 residues long. The CDR3 loop is CASSYSGGFYSPLHF. The CDR3 DNA sequence: TGTGCCAGCAGTTACTCAGGGGGCTTTTACTCACCCCTCCACTTT.

This clone was recorded a few times. V usage is TRBV7-8 and J usage is TRBJ1-5; no clear D gene. The CDR3 is 13 amino acids. The germline V gene encodes CDR1 SGHVS and CDR2 FQNEAQ. With 5 bases removed from V and 9 bases from J, the gap between germline ends came to 14 bases. CDR3 coding DNA: TGTGCCAGCAGCCAAGGGCTATTACGGCCCCAGCATTTT. Residues: CASSQGLLRPQHF.

This chain connects TRBV7-2 to TRBJ1-6; D is undetermined. The germline V and J ends were trimmed by 2 bases and 13 bases, with 12 bases remaining between them. Per the germline V gene, CDR1 is SGHTA and CDR2 is FQGNSA. This CDR3 contains 13 residues. CDR3 loop: CASSLSPIHPLHF. The CDR3 nucleotides are TGTGCCAGCAGCTTATCCCCTATTCACCCCCTCCACTTT. The full variable domain, its missing parts supplied by reference TRBV7-2 and TRBJ1-6, is GAGVSQSPSNKVTEKGKDVELRCDPISGHTALYWYRQSLGQGLEFLIYFQGNSAPDKSGLPSDRFSAERTGGSVSTLTIQRTQQEDSAVYLCASSLSPIHPLHFGNGTRLTVT.

The chain has TRBV5-1 and TRBJ2-3, with TRBD2 matching over 7 bases. Trimming at V came to 2 bases and at J to 8 bases, leaving 14 bases not matched to a gene. The CDR3 is 16 amino acids. CDR1 SGHRS and CDR2 YFSETQ come from the germline V gene. CDR3 protein: CASSFPSGGAVATQYF. The CDR3 nucleotides read TGCGCCAGCAGCTTTCCTAGCGGAGGGGCCGTCGCTACGCAGTATTTT.

This chain uses TRBV11-1 with TRBJ2-7, with D uncertain. CDR3 length: 12 amino acids. V lost 3 bases, J lost 11 bases, and 14 bases lay in between. Germline V gene data show CDR1 as SGHAT and CDR2 as FQDESV (reference sequence). The CDR3 protein is CASSFPAGDKYV. CDR3 in DNA: TGTGCCAGCAGCTTCCCGGCAGGCGACAAGTACGTC.

This clone appeared a single time. The genes are TRBV5-1 and TRBJ2-7; TRBD2 matches 7 bases. Looked up from germline, CDR1 is SGHRS and CDR2 is YFSETQ. With 1 base clipped from V and 2 bases from J, the junction kept 6 bases outside the gene matches. This CDR3 has 15 amino acids. This chain's CDR3 is CASSLTERGTYEQYF. The CDR3 DNA follows: TGCGCCAGCAGCTTGACGGAGCGGGGAACCTACGAGCAGTACTTC. Based on the CDR3 plus reference TRBV5-1 and TRBJ2-7, the full variable domain is KAGVTQTPRYLIKTRGQQVTLSCSPISGHRSVSWYQQTPGQGLQFLFEYFSETQRNKGNFPGRFSGRQFSNSRSEMNVSTLELGDSALYLCASSLTERGTYEQYFGPGTRLTVT.